This record looks at one T cell receptor beta chain sequence and its context. Data came from immunoSEQ multiplex PCR; TCRdb stores just in-frame clones and leaves some out. Seen here are more than 50,000 clones, about 89% observed once, and the top ten hold about 2.1%. This entry belongs to a study of T cell repertoires in ileal Crohn's disease. The CDR3 runs 14 residues. V lost 5 bases, J lost 6 bases, and 8 bases stayed unmatched. Germline CDR1 and CDR2: SGHRS and YFSETQ. Time point indicated: neoterminal ileum biopsy at postoperative endoscopy, about 6 months after surgery. Eligibility required adulthood, ileal or ileocolonic Crohn's disease and indicated ileocolonic resection.

The sequence derives from an adult with Crohn's disease. The J gene is TRBJ1-3, the V gene TRBV5-1; TRBD1 matches 7 bases. Specimen: ileal tissue. Here the CDR3 DNA reads TGCGCCAGCAGTAGAGCTGGGACAGAAAACACCATATATTTT. Protein: CASSRAGTENTIYF. Based on the CDR3 plus reference TRBV5-1 and TRBJ1-3, the full variable domain is KAGVTQTPRYLIKTRGQQVTLSCSPISGHRSVSWYQQTPGQGLQFLFEYFSETQRNKGNFPGRFSGRQFSNSRSEMNVSTLELGDSALYLCASSRAGTENTIYFGEGSWLTVV.